The 29 T cell receptor beta chains reported below all come from one sample, sequenced in a study of human T cells and chemical hapten exposure. TCRdb processed the RACE reads anew with MiXCR; each CDR3 protein has one entry. Of 90,000 to 140,000 distinct CDR3 sequences in the sample, 30% to 35% were seen once. Time point reported: patch test 3, about 24 weeks after DPC sensitization. Treatment of the sample: therapeutic diphenylcyclopropenone sensitization with weekly scalp DPC. The source was whole blood, collected in connection with sensitization to the hapten diphenylcyclopropenone (DPC). The receptors derive from a man aged 35 to 55 with alopecia areata. Some clones in this sample may be carry-over from other donors' samples.

The rearrangement joins TRBV30 to TRBJ2-1, with D possibly TRBD1 on 5 matching bases. V lost 2 bases and J lost 0, with 14 bases in between. CDR3 length equals 16 residues. CDR1 and CDR2 from the germline V gene are GTSNPN and SVGIG (reference sequence). The CDR3 here is CAWSNRQPSSYNEQFF. The CDR3 nucleotides read TGTGCCTGGAGTAACCGACAGCCCAGCTCCTACAATGAGCAGTTCTTC.

The chain uses TRBV29-1 and TRBJ2-3; TRBD2 agrees at 9 bases. This CDR3 region has 13 residues. V lost 4 bases and J lost 3; bases outside the gene matches: 2. Germline V gives CDR1 SQVTM, CDR2 ANQGSEA. Here the CDR3 DNA reads TGCAGCGTTGCTCTAGCGGGAACAGATACGCAGTATTTT. It yields the protein CSVALAGTDTQYF.

The rearrangement joins TRBV4-3 to TRBJ2-2, with TRBD1 matching over 8 bases. This CDR3 has 16 residues. V was pared by 5 bases and J by 5 bases, with 10 bases of the junction left unmatched. Per germline, CDR1 LGHNA and CDR2 YSLEER. The CDR3 bases are TGCGCCAGCAGCAAGACCGGGACAGGTGGTACCGGGGAGCTGTTTTTT. Encoded protein: CASSKTGTGGTGELFF.

CDR3 protein: CASTGPNGGYEQYF. The DNA for the CDR3 is TGTGCCAGCACAGGTCCAAACGGGGGTTACGAGCAGTACTTC. The rearrangement joins TRBV28 to TRBJ2-7; a possible D gene is TRBD2 (6 bases). Germline CDR1 and CDR2: MDHEN and SYDVKM. The V end lost 7 bases, the J end lost 4 bases, and 17 bases lay between the germline ends. The CDR3 is 14 residues long.

V usage is TRBV27 and J usage is TRBJ1-6; D is undetermined. V was pared by 2 bases and J by 10 bases, with 12 bases between. The germline V gene has CDR1 MNHEY and CDR2 SMNVEV (reference sequence). This CDR3 has 14 amino acids. The CDR3 DNA sequence: TGTGCCAGCAGTTTACCCATTGGTGGGTCACCCCTCCACTTT. Translation: CASSLPIGGSPLHF.

This clonotype occurred a few times. The CDR3 is CASSPNYNEQFF. CDR3 sequence (DNA): TGTGCCAGCAGCCCGAATTACAATGAGCAGTTCTTC. The chain is built from TRBV7-9 and TRBJ2-1, with D uncertain. The CDR3 length is 12 residues. Germline CDR1 and CDR2: SEHNR and FQNEAQ (reference sequence). The V and J ends lost 5 bases and 4 bases respectively, with 6 bases between them.

This sequence joins TRBV7-9 and TRBJ2-2; possibly TRBD2 for D (5 bases). Germline V gene data show CDR1 as SEHNR and CDR2 as FQNEAQ (reference sequence). With 5 bases removed from V and 4 bases from J, the gap between germline ends came to 14 bases. The CDR3 has 15 amino acids. CDR3 amino acids: CASSPWAGSTGELFF. DNA of the CDR3: TGTGCCAGCAGCCCTTGGGCGGGCTCCACCGGGGAGCTGTTTTTT.

This clonotype has a handful of counts. The chain links TRBV6-2 or TRBV6-3 to TRBJ2-2, with TRBD2 identical over 12 bases. Germline values: CDR1 MNHEY, CDR2 SVGEGT. The CDR3 is 17 residues long. The V gene end was trimmed by 7 bases and the J gene end by 3 bases; junction bases not matched to a gene: 9. The CDR3 nucleotides read TGTGCCAGCAAAATGAGACTAGCGGGAGTCGACACCGGGGAGCTGTTTTTT. As protein: CASKMRLAGVDTGELFF.

The chain combines TRBV28 with TRBJ1-1; 7 bases map to TRBD1. The J segment lost 1 base and the V segment lost 5 bases, leaving 7 bases of the junction unmatched. CDR1 MDHEN and CDR2 SYDVKM come from the germline V gene. The CDR3 has 15 amino acids. CDR3 sequence (DNA): TGTGCCAGCAGTCCGTCGACAGGGAGGAACACTGAAGCTTTCTTT. Translating gives CASSPSTGRNTEAFF. Full variable domain (missing parts from reference TRBV28 and TRBJ1-1): DVKVTQSSRYLVKRTGEKVFLECVQDMDHENMFWYRQDPGLGLRLIYFSYDVKMKEKGDIPEGYSVSREKKERFSLILESASTNQTSMYLCASSPSTGRNTEAFFGQGTRLTVV.

V and J are TRBV5-4 and TRBJ2-1; TRBD2 agrees at 7 bases. CDR1 is SGHNT, CDR2 YYREEE, per germline (reference sequence). With V trimmed by 2 bases and J by 2 bases, 1 base remained unmatched. The CDR3 totals 14 residues. The CDR3 nucleotides read TGTGCCAGCAGCTTAGGGACTACCTACAATGAGCAGTTCTTC. It is translated as CASSLGTTYNEQFF.

This clonotype has a single count. The rearrangement links TRBV6-2 or TRBV6-3 to TRBJ1-1, with a weak D call TRBD1 (5 bases). CDR3 length: 14 amino acids. Trimming cost V 0 bases and J 8 bases, with 13 bases left between them. Germline assignment: CDR1 MNHEY and CDR2 SVGEGT. DNA for the CDR3: TGTGCCAGCAGTTACTCGATAGGGGCAGGGGAAGCTTTCTTT. This gives the protein CASSYSIGAGEAFF.

This clonotype showed up just a few times. The chain joins TRBV6-2 or TRBV6-3 to TRBJ1-1, with D possibly matching TRBD1 (6 bases). Germline V gene lookup returns CDR1 MNHEY and CDR2 SVGEGT. Trimming shortened V by 6 bases and J by 2 bases, and 13 bases separated the two germline ends. The CDR3 loop spans 14 amino acids. The CDR3 nucleotides read TGTGCCAGCAGAATCACAGGGACCAACACTGAAGCTTTCTTT. It yields the protein CASRITGTNTEAFF.

V and J are TRBV7-3 and TRBJ1-6; D is unclear. Germline loops: CDR1 SGHTA, CDR2 FQGTGA. V lost 0 bases and J lost 10, with 7 bases in between. CDR3 length: 13 residues. The CDR3 reads CASSLTVGSPLHF. The DNA for the CDR3 is TGTGCCAGCAGCTTAACGGTGGGGTCACCCCTCCACTTT.

The rearrangement joins TRBV7-9 to TRBJ2-1; D is possibly TRBD1 or TRBD2 (6 bases each). This CDR3 contains 14 residues. The germline V and J ends were trimmed by 2 bases and 9 bases, with 14 bases remaining between them. Germline V gives CDR1 SEHNR, CDR2 FQNEAQ (reference sequence). The CDR3 protein is CASSLPDRRGEQFF. The CDR3 DNA reads as TGTGCCAGCAGCTTACCAGACAGGAGGGGTGAGCAGTTCTTC.

The chain couples TRBV4-1 to TRBJ1-1; D is possibly TRBD1 (6 bases). Germline CDR1 reads MGHRA; CDR2 reads YSYEKL. CDR3 size: 15 residues. V lost 0 bases and J lost 5, with 13 bases in between. This chain's CDR3 is CASSQDTGARTEAFF. CDR3 coding DNA: TGCGCCAGCAGCCAAGATACGGGGGCAAGGACTGAAGCTTTCTTT.

The table lists this clonotype with a few counts. The V gene is TRBV11-2, the J gene TRBJ2-1; 8 bases fit TRBD2. Germline V lookup: CDR1 SGHAT, CDR2 FQNNGV. With V trimmed by 5 bases and J by 6 bases, 27 bases remained unmatched. The CDR3 sequence is 21 residues long. The CDR3 sequence: CASSPFAIPGLDPPFTNEQFF. The CDR3 DNA reads TGTGCCAGCAGCCCTTTCGCGATCCCGGGACTAGACCCCCCTTTTACCAATGAGCAGTTCTTC.

The J gene is TRBJ2-1, the V gene TRBV7-2, with D tentatively TRBD1 or TRBD2 (5 bases each). Per germline, CDR1 SGHTA and CDR2 FQGNSA. V dropped 5 bases and J dropped 9 bases, with 14 bases sitting between them. This CDR3 is 13 amino acids long. The CDR3 reads CASSPGPGTEQFF. The CDR3 DNA is TGTGCCAGCAGCCCCGGGCCTGGGACTGAGCAGTTCTTC.

The chain recombines TRBV18 with TRBJ2-3; 9 bases match TRBD2. Germline values: CDR1 KGHSH, CDR2 LQKENI. V gave up 0 bases and J gave up 4 bases; unmatched junction bases: 2. The CDR3 has 15 amino acids. CDR3 loop: CASSPPGLAADTQYF. The CDR3 DNA reads TGTGCCAGCTCACCACCGGGACTAGCAGCAGATACGCAGTATTTT.

This clonotype was seen a few times. The gene calls are TRBV9 and TRBJ1-2, with D uncertain. V was trimmed by 0 bases and J by 0 bases, leaving 9 bases between them. The CDR3 sequence is 15 residues long. Germline V gene lookup returns CDR1 SGDLS and CDR2 YYNGEE. The CDR3: CASSVGVGANYGYTF. CDR3 DNA sequence: TGTGCCAGCAGCGTAGGTGTGGGCGCTAACTATGGCTACACCTTC.

This rearrangement joins TRBV9 to TRBJ2-7; no clear D. The CDR3 extends over 11 amino acids. V dropped 4 bases and J dropped 6 bases, with 8 bases sitting between them. Germline V CDR1 and CDR2: SGDLS, YYNGEE. CDR3 in amino acids: CASSRPLEQYF. CDR3 bases: TGTGCCAGCAGCCGACCTCTCGAGCAGTACTTC.

The chain uses TRBV14 and TRBJ2-7; TRBD2 is a possible D gene (5 bases). V gave up 0 bases and J gave up 9 bases, with 12 bases separating them. There are 13 residues in the CDR3. Germline V gene lookup returns CDR1 SGHDN and CDR2 FVKESK. CDR3 region: CASSQDLSGRQYF. The CDR3 DNA reads as TGTGCCAGCAGCCAAGATCTCAGCGGAAGGCAGTACTTC.

J is TRBJ2-1 and V is TRBV20-1, with 8 bases lining up with TRBD2. Germline V lookup: CDR1 DFQATT, CDR2 SNEGSKA (reference sequence). The CDR3 has 16 amino acids. After removal of 0 bases from V and 7 bases from J, the junction contained 11 bases not matched to a gene. CDR3 amino acids: CSARDGREGDWNEQFF. CDR3 nucleotides: TGCAGTGCTAGAGATGGTCGGGAGGGAGACTGGAATGAGCAGTTCTTC.

This clonotype appeared a few times. This chain connects TRBV5-4 to TRBJ1-6; 8 bases are shared with TRBD1. Per germline, CDR1 SGHNT and CDR2 YYREEE (reference sequence). The CDR3 has 15 residues. Trimming took 4 bases from V and 10 from J; bases not matched to a gene: 10. The CDR3 loop reads CASSPPTGDRSPLHF. In nucleotides, the CDR3 is TGTGCCAGCAGCCCTCCGACAGGGGATCGGTCACCCCTCCACTTT. Filled out from reference TRBV5-4 and TRBJ1-6, the complete variable domain reads ETGVTQSPTHLIKTRGQQVTLRCSSQSGHNTVSWYQQALGQGPQFIFQYYREEENGRGNFPPRFSGLQFPNYSSELNVNALELDDSALYLCASSPPTGDRSPLHFGNGTRLTVT.

This clonotype was detected only a few times. This sequence joins TRBV28 and TRBJ1-6; possibly TRBD1 for D (6 bases). V lost 5 bases to trimming and J lost 9 bases, with 11 bases between them. Germline CDR1 is MDHEN and CDR2 is SYDVKM. The CDR3 is 13 residues long. Here the CDR3 reads CASSRGAASPLHF. The CDR3 nucleotides are TGTGCCAGCAGTAGGGGGGCTGCTTCACCCCTCCACTTT. Supplemented by reference TRBV28 and TRBJ1-6, the full variable domain reads DVKVTQSSRYLVKRTGEKVFLECVQDMDHENMFWYRQDPGLGLRLIYFSYDVKMKEKGDIPEGYSVSREKKERFSLILESASTNQTSMYLCASSRGAASPLHFGNGTRLTVT.

There are a few counts of this clonotype. The chain joins TRBV4-3 to TRBJ2-3, with D maybe TRBD2 (6 bases). The germline V gene encodes CDR1 LGHNA and CDR2 YSLEER. Trimming pared 0 bases from V and 7 bases from J, leaving 20 bases between. This CDR3 has 17 residues. The CDR3 here is CASSQETRSGLGHTQYF. The DNA for the CDR3 is TGCGCCAGCAGCCAAGAGACTAGGTCCGGCCTGGGCCATACGCAGTATTTT.

The rearrangement uses TRBV20-1 and TRBJ1-2; no clear D. From germline, CDR1 is DFQATT and CDR2 SNEGSKA (reference sequence). The CDR3 has 11 amino acids. Trimming took off 0 bases at V and 8 bases at J, with 7 bases between the two ends. The CDR3 loop reads CSAREEGGYTF. CDR3 DNA sequence: TGCAGTGCTAGAGAAGAAGGCGGCTACACCTTC.

CDR3 amino acids: CASSLDSNEQFF. In nucleotides, the CDR3 is TGTGCCAGCAGCTTAGACAGTAATGAGCAGTTCTTC. V gene TRBV9 combines with J gene TRBJ2-1, with D tentatively TRBD1 (5 bases). CDR1 is SGDLS and CDR2 is YYNGEE in the germline V gene. Trimming shortened V by 4 bases and J by 7 bases, and 9 bases separated the two germline ends. The CDR3 spans 12 residues.

The rearrangement joins TRBV28 to TRBJ2-3; TRBD2 aligns across 10 bases. This CDR3 is 15 amino acids long. Germline CDR1 and CDR2: MDHEN and SYDVKM. The V gene end was trimmed by 8 bases and the J gene end by 5 bases; junction bases not matched to a gene: 10. CDR3 loop: CASSRTSGRGDTQYF. The CDR3 nucleotides read TGTGCCAGCTCACGGACCAGCGGGAGGGGAGATACGCAGTATTTT.

The rearrangement joins TRBV28 to TRBJ2-5; the match to TRBD2 covers 13 bases. The junction had 10 bases not matched to a gene; V was cut back by 4 bases and J by 5 bases. The CDR3 runs 17 residues. Germline V gene sequence: CDR1 MDHEN, CDR2 SYDVKM. The CDR3 region is CASSSPGLAGDAETQYF. The DNA for the CDR3 is TGTGCCAGCAGTTCTCCAGGACTAGCGGGAGACGCGGAGACCCAGTACTTC.